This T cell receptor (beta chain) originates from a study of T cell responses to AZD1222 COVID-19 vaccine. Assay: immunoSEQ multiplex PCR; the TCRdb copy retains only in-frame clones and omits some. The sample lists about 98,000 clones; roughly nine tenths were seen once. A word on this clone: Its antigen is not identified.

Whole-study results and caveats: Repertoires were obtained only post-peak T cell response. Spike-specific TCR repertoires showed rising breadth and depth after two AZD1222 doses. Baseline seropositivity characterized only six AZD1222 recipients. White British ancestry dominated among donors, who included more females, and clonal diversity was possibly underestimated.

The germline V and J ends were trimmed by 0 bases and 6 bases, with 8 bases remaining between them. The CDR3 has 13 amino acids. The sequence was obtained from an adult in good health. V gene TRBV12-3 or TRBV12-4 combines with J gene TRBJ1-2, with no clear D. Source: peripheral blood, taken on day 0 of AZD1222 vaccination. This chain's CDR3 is CASSLAREDGYTF. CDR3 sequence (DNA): TGTGCCAGCAGTTTAGCGAGGGAAGATGGCTACACCTTC.